The table lists the clone carrying this T cell receptor beta chain with a few counts. A much bigger clone sits one base away, suggesting this may be a read error. This sample is drawn from a study of Graves' ophthalmopathy and Graves' hyperthyroidism. Transcripts of RNA were the source for amplifying TCR beta CDR3 regions. Scientists carried out first-round RT-PCR using HTBI primers and then a second-round multiplex PCR. TCRdb independently ran MiXCR on the multiplex PCR reads; one entry per CDR3 protein. The table lists roughly 700,000 distinct CDR3 sequences, 35% to 50% of them singletons. Sequenced input: peripheral blood. This TCR was recovered from an adult man with Graves' ophthalmopathy.

The CDR3: CAISDERTGNIIYF. The CDR3 DNA sequence: TGTGCCATCAGTGATGAGAGAACTGGAAACATCATATATTTT. The V gene is TRBV10-3, the J gene TRBJ1-3; D remains ambiguous. The CDR3 is made up of 14 amino acids. Per the germline V gene, CDR1 is ENHRY and CDR2 is SYGVKD.